These 24 T cell receptor beta chains came from one sample sequenced in a study of blood T cell repertoires in COVID-19. Libraries were prepared by immunoSEQ multiplex PCR; TCRdb keeps only in-frame clonotypes and omits some of them. The sample consists of about 200,000 clones, less than 85% of them appearing once. The sample consisted of peripheral blood. The source is a man over 45 who had recovered from COVID-19.

A few counts support this clone. V gene TRBV7-9 combines with J gene TRBJ2-7; 10 bases fit TRBD1. J gave up 3 bases and V 5 bases, and 7 bases lay outside the gene matches. The CDR3 totals 15 residues. CDR1 and CDR2 (germline): SEHNR, FQNEAQ (reference sequence). CDR3 in amino acids: CASSPRQGAYYEQYF. As DNA, the CDR3 is TGTGCCAGCAGCCCACGACAGGGGGCCTACTACGAGCAGTACTTC.

The chain carries TRBV9 and TRBJ2-1; D is ambiguous. The CDR3 length is 15 residues. Trimming removed 4 bases from V and 0 bases from J, with 11 bases in between. CDR1 and CDR2 (germline): SGDLS, YYNGEE. In DNA, the CDR3 is TGTGCCAGCAGCCCCCCTAGTAGCTCCTACAATGAGCAGTTCTTC. It codes for CASSPPSSSYNEQFF.

The CDR3 coding sequence is TGTGCCAGCAGCGTACATGACAGTAGGTCCTATAATTCACCCCTCCACTTT. It codes for CASSVHDSRSYNSPLHF. J is TRBJ1-6 and V is TRBV9; a possible D gene is TRBD1 (5 bases). The CDR3 length is 17 residues. V was trimmed by 1 base and J by 1 base, leaving 12 bases between them. CDR1 and CDR2 (germline): SGDLS, YYNGEE.

The rearrangement links TRBV3-1 (or the pseudogene TRBV3-2) to TRBJ2-5; the D gene is possibly TRBD1 (6 bases). Germline V CDR1 and CDR2: LGHDT, YNNKEL (reference sequence). Trimming stripped 0 bases from V and 5 bases from J, with 13 bases between. The CDR3 is 15 residues long. For the CDR3, the DNA is TGTGCCAGCAGCCAAGATCCAGGGGCCGGGGAGACCCAGTACTTC. Amino acid sequence: CASSQDPGAGETQYF.

J is TRBJ1-2 and V is TRBV7-8; 11 bases match TRBD1. Germline V gives CDR1 SGHVS, CDR2 FQNEAQ. The ends lost 5 bases at V and 5 bases at J; junction bases unmatched: 16. The CDR3 length is 18 residues. The CDR3 bases are TGTGCCAGCAGCCCCCGGACAGGGGGCACTCCGGTTGATTATGGCTACACCTTC. Its protein product is CASSPRTGGTPVDYGYTF.

This clone has just a few counts. A junction boundary mismatches the germline segment, possibly from a read error. This chain links TRBV24-1 with TRBJ2-3, with a tentative D call TRBD2 (5 bases). This CDR3 spans 15 amino acids. Germline V gene sequence: CDR1 KGHDR, CDR2 SFDVKD. The CDR3: CATSDPSPSTDTQYF. The CDR3 DNA sequence: TGTGCCACCAGTGATCCTAGCCCGAGCACGGATACGCAGTATTTT.

This clone was recorded once. The J gene is TRBJ2-3, the V gene TRBV28, with 10 bases that match TRBD2. There are 15 residues in the CDR3. Germline lookup yields CDR1 MDHEN and CDR2 SYDVKM. The V segment lost 3 bases and the J segment 5 bases; nucleotides outside the gene matches: 5. The CDR3 sequence: CASSFLAGAGDTQYF. CDR3 sequence (DNA): TGTGCCAGCAGTTTTCTAGCGGGAGCCGGAGATACGCAGTATTTT.

The CDR3: CATSELRGGEQFF. The CDR3, as DNA: TGTGCCACCAGTGAACTTAGGGGTGGGGAGCAGTTCTTC. The rearrangement uses TRBV24-1 and TRBJ2-1, with a tentative D call TRBD1 (5 bases). Trimming cost V 4 bases and J 10 bases, with 13 bases left between them. CDR1 and CDR2 (germline): KGHDR, SFDVKD. CDR3 length: 13 residues.

The count of this clone is one. The V and J genes are TRBV30 and TRBJ1-4; 9 nucleotides match TRBD1. Germline V gives CDR1 GTSNPN, CDR2 SVGIG (reference sequence). V lost 5 bases and J lost 5; bases outside the gene matches: 9. CDR3 length equals 15 residues. The CDR3 protein is CAWGHRGTGNEKLFF. The CDR3 DNA reads as TGTGCCTGGGGACACCGCGGGACAGGGAATGAAAAACTGTTTTTT.

V usage is TRBV24-1 and J usage is TRBJ2-3, with 9 bases matching TRBD2. Unmatched junction bases numbered 14, after V lost 4 bases and J lost 4 bases. The CDR3 is made up of 18 amino acids. Germline V gene sequence: CDR1 KGHDR, CDR2 SFDVKD. This chain's CDR3 is CATSDLGSAGGPPDTQYF. The CDR3 region has the DNA TGTGCCACCAGTGACTTGGGTTCGGCGGGAGGGCCTCCAGATACGCAGTATTTT.

This chain connects TRBV2 to TRBJ2-7, with TRBD1 matching over 8 bases. Germline V gene sequence: CDR1 SNHLY, CDR2 FYNNEI. J lost 6 bases, V lost 8 bases, and 9 bases had no gene match. This CDR3 has 13 residues. The CDR3 DNA reads TGTGCCAGCCATATAGGTACAGGGGGCGAGCAGTACTTC. Translating gives CASHIGTGGEQYF. Supplemented by reference TRBV2 and TRBJ2-7, the full variable domain reads EPEVTQTPSHQVTQMGQEVILRCVPISNHLYFYWYRQILGQKVEFLVSFYNNEISEKSEIFDDQFSVERPDGSNFTLKIRSTKLEDSAMYFCASHIGTGGEQYFGPGTRLTVT.

This rearrangement joins TRBV10-3 to TRBJ2-1; 14 bases match TRBD2. CDR1 and CDR2 (germline): ENHRY, SYGVKD. The V and J ends lost 6 bases and 5 bases, in that order; junction bases with no gene match: 9. The CDR3 is made up of 17 amino acids. The CDR3 DNA follows: TGTGCCATCAGCGGGACTAGCGGGAGCGTAGGGCACAATGAGCAGTTCTTC. It is translated as CAISGTSGSVGHNEQFF.

The chain couples TRBV7-3 to TRBJ2-2, with a weak D call TRBD2 (6 bases). Germline V gives CDR1 SGHTA, CDR2 FQGTGA. CDR3 size: 16 residues. Trimming took off 2 bases at V and 5 bases at J, with 15 bases between the two ends. The CDR3 region has the DNA TGTGCCAGCAGCTTATCCGGGACTGGGGTGACCGGGGAGCTGTTTTTT. Its translation is CASSLSGTGVTGELFF.

This sequence joins TRBV19 and TRBJ1-5; 7 bases map to TRBD1. Germline V lookup: CDR1 LNHDA, CDR2 SQIVND (reference sequence). This CDR3 has 13 amino acids. The J segment lost 5 bases and the V segment lost 4 bases, leaving 2 bases of the junction unmatched. The CDR3 sequence is CASSSDRDQPQHF. CDR3 coding DNA: TGTGCCAGTAGTAGCGACAGGGATCAGCCCCAGCATTTT.

The genes are TRBV3-1 (or the pseudogene TRBV3-2) and TRBJ1-3; no reliable D call. V was trimmed by 1 base and J by 3 bases, leaving 7 bases between them. This CDR3 is 14 amino acids long. Germline V lookup: CDR1 LGHDT, CDR2 YNNKEL (reference sequence). Here the CDR3 DNA reads TGTGCCAGCAGCCAAGTTCGTGTTGGAAACACCATATATTTT. This encodes CASSQVRVGNTIYF.

This chain connects TRBV3-1 (or the pseudogene TRBV3-2) to TRBJ2-7; D unresolved. CDR1 LGHDT and CDR2 YNNKEL come from the germline V gene (reference sequence). There are 13 residues in the CDR3. The V end was cut by 3 bases, the J end by 2 bases, with 8 bases between. The CDR3 DNA is TGTGCCAGCAGCCACCGGTATCCCTACGAGCAGTACTTC. This translates into CASSHRYPYEQYF.

The CDR3 DNA follows: TGTGCCAGCAGCTTGATAGCAGGGCCATTGGGGTTGTCCTACGAGCAGTACTTC. Protein product: CASSLIAGPLGLSYEQYF. The chain recombines TRBV5-6 with TRBJ2-7, with TRBD1 as a possible D gene (5 bases). This CDR3 comprises 18 residues. Germline V gene data show CDR1 as SGHDT and CDR2 as YYEEEE. V gave up 1 base and J gave up 1 base, with 21 bases separating them.

The chain joins TRBV7-6 to TRBJ2-7; 8 nucleotides align to TRBD1. Trimming removed 1 base from V and 3 bases from J; junction bases left unmatched: 5. CDR1 and CDR2 (germline): SGHVS, FNYEAQ. The CDR3 runs to 15 residues. This chain's CDR3 is CASSLGTGHHYEQYF. In DNA form, the CDR3 reads TGTGCCAGCAGCTTAGGGACAGGGCATCACTACGAGCAGTACTTC.

CDR3 coding DNA: TGTGCCAGCAGCCTGCGGGGGGGAAGCTCTGGGGCCAACGTCCTGACTTTC. Its translation is CASSLRGGSSGANVLTF. The J gene is TRBJ2-6, the V gene TRBV7-2, with TRBD2 matching 9 bases. Trimming took 5 bases from V and 0 from J; bases not matched to a gene: 5. The germline V gene encodes CDR1 SGHTA and CDR2 FQGNSA. This CDR3 is built from 17 residues.

This chain connects TRBV4-2 to TRBJ2-7; tentative D call: TRBD2 (6 bases). Trimming shortened V by 4 bases and J by 3 bases, and 10 bases separated the two germline ends. Per germline, CDR1 LGHNA and CDR2 YNFKEQ. This CDR3 region has 13 residues. CDR3 region: CASSPGGDYEQYF. The DNA of the CDR3 is TGTGCCAGCAGCCCGGGCGGGGACTACGAGCAGTACTTC.

The chain carries TRBV16 and TRBJ2-5, with 8 nucleotides matching TRBD2. V shed 4 bases, J shed 5 bases, and the junction held 9 bases outside the gene matches. The CDR3 loop spans 15 amino acids. Germline loops: CDR1 KGHSY, CDR2 FQNENV. The CDR3 is CASSPQAGEVETQYF. Here the CDR3 DNA reads TGTGCCAGCAGCCCGCAAGCGGGAGAGGTTGAGACCCAGTACTTC.

The rearrangement uses TRBV7-9 and TRBJ2-5; TRBD2 matches at 9 bases. After removal of 1 base from V and 5 bases from J, the junction contained 11 bases not matched to a gene. The CDR3 consists of 17 residues. The germline CDR1 and CDR2 sequences are SEHNR and FQNEAQ (reference sequence). The DNA for the CDR3 is TGTGCCAGCAGCTTAGGGCTAGCGGGAAGTGGGGCGGAGACCCAGTACTTC. Protein product: CASSLGLAGSGAETQYF.

The J gene is TRBJ1-2, the V gene TRBV27, with unresolved D. CDR1 MNHEY and CDR2 SMNVEV come from the germline V gene (reference sequence). Trimming took 4 bases from V and 5 from J, leaving 11 bases between them. The CDR3 contains 13 residues. Here the CDR3 reads CASSSSSFYGYTF. The CDR3 bases are TGTGCCAGCAGTTCCTCTTCCTTTTATGGCTACACCTTC.

The V gene is TRBV6-6, the J gene TRBJ2-3; a weak D match, TRBD2 (5 bases). The ends were cut back, 2 bases at V and 1 base at J, with 10 bases in the middle. CDR3 size: 15 residues. Per germline, CDR1 MNHNY and CDR2 SVGAGI (reference sequence). This chain's CDR3 is CASSYPAEGTDTQYF. The CDR3 DNA reads as TGTGCCAGCAGTTACCCAGCGGAAGGCACAGATACGCAGTATTTT.